A selection of T cell receptor beta chains follows, all from one sample in a study of control samples from healthy donors and cancer patients. Libraries were prepared by immunoSEQ multiplex PCR; TCRdb keeps only in-frame clonotypes and omits some of them. The repertoire has over 150,000 clones, 90% of them found once; the top ten carry 1.2% to 1.5%. The material sequenced was blood. The receptors originated from a woman in her forties or fifties in good health. Each CDR3 is given with its conserved first and last residue. The D gene is left open where the match is weak. The size field is filled for only some rows; it gives once, few, many or a size class.

CASSRSPKSETQYF TGTGCCAGTAGTAGAAGTCCCAAGTCGGAGACCCAGTACTTC NA TRBJ2-5 NA TRBV19
CASSSPVGGHEQYF TGTGCCAGCAGTTCCCCGGTGGGGGGCCACGAGCAGTACTTC NA TRBJ2-7 NA TRBV6-2/TRBV6-3
CASSLRRIYGYTF TGTGCCAGCAGTTTAAGACGGATCTATGGCTACACCTTC NA TRBJ1-2 NA TRBV12-3/TRBV12-4
CASSGKGAGNSGANVLTF TGTGCCAGCAGTGGGAAAGGGGCAGGGAACTCTGGGGCCAACGTCCTGACTTTC NA TRBJ2-6 NA TRBV2
CASSIAGTEYEQYF TGTGCCAGTAGTATAGCAGGGACAGAGTACGAGCAGTACTTC TRBD1 TRBJ2-7 NA TRBV19
CASTKGNGLYGYTF TGTGCCAGCACCAAGGGGAATGGTCTCTATGGCTACACCTTC NA TRBJ1-2 once TRBV27
CASSHRVLTF TGTGCCAGCAGCCACCGGGTCCTGACTTTC NA TRBJ2-6 once TRBV11-2
CASSIGTEGSPLHF TGTGCCAGTAGTATTGGGACAGAGGGTTCACCCCTCCACTTT TRBD1 TRBJ1-6 NA TRBV19
CATETGDRVYGYTF TGTGCCACTGAGACCGGGGACAGGGTCTATGGCTACACCTTC TRBD1 TRBJ1-2 NA TRBV10-3
CASSPSGLVAYEQYF TGTGCCAGCAGCCCCTCAGGACTTGTGGCCTACGAGCAGTACTTC NA TRBJ2-7 NA TRBV7-2
CASRETEVNTEAFF TGTGCCAGCAGGGAGACAGAAGTGAACACTGAAGCTTTCTTT NA TRBJ1-1 NA TRBV7-8
CASSRQINQPQHF TGTGCCAGCAGTCGACAGATCAATCAGCCCCAGCATTTT NA TRBJ1-5 NA TRBV6-6
CASSLISLLDSGNTIYF TGTGCCAGCAGCTTGATTTCATTGCTAGACTCTGGAAACACCATATATTTT NA TRBJ1-3 NA TRBV5-6
CASSVAGAGYGYTF TGTGCCAGCAGCGTAGCAGGGGCTGGCTATGGCTACACCTTC NA TRBJ1-2 NA TRBV9
CASRWGAGSSGYTF TGTGCCAGCAGGTGGGGGGCAGGTTCGTCTGGCTACACCTTC NA TRBJ1-2 once TRBV28
CAWSPQGATYGYTF TGTGCCTGGAGTCCCCAGGGGGCGACCTATGGCTACACCTTC TRBD1 TRBJ1-2 NA TRBV30
CASSQRLTSGKNEQFF TGCGCCAGCAGCCAGCGCTTGACTAGCGGGAAAAATGAGCAGTTCTTC TRBD2 TRBJ2-1 few TRBV4-1
CASSLGLAGGTYEQYF TGTGCCAGCAGCTTAGGACTAGCGGGGGGGACTTACGAGCAGTACTTC TRBD2 TRBJ2-7 NA TRBV7-2
CASSGASRVNIQYF TGTGCCAGCTCAGGGGCTTCGCGGGTGAACATTCAGTACTTC NA TRBJ2-4 NA TRBV19
CASSQGTSGRGETQYF TGTGCCAGCAGCCAGGGGACTAGCGGGAGAGGGGAGACGCAGTATTTT TRBD2 TRBJ2-3 NA TRBV3-1/TRBV3-2
CAWSGQGDQPQHF TGTGCCTGGAGCGGGCAGGGTGACCAGCCCCAGCATTTT NA TRBJ1-5 NA TRBV30
CASSSGPLKLFF TGTGCCAGCAGTTCCGGGCCGTTAAAACTGTTTTTT NA TRBJ1-4 NA TRBV28
CASSSSGRTDNEQFF TGTGCCAGCAGTAGTAGCGGGAGGACTGACAATGAGCAGTTCTTC TRBD2 TRBJ2-1 NA TRBV28